This TCR beta chain emerged from a study of T cell repertoires in ileal Crohn's disease (dated by TCRdb to 2018 to 2020). In terms of the full investigation: The median duration of disease was about 7.3 years, and at the time of surgery around 40% of patients were active smokers. About half of the patients received postoperative therapy: about a dozen received thiopurines and around 20 received anti-TNF agents. Endoscopic postoperative recurrence was defined as a Rutgeerts score above i0. A total of around 150 mucosal samples from about 50 patients were sequenced, with samples obtained at several locations on the surgical specimen and at postoperative endoscopy. Every patient underwent surgery because of a complication, which was stricturing disease in approximately 60% and penetrating disease in around 39%. The study ran alongside a multicentre cohort designed to identify predictors of early endoscopic recurrence after ileocolonic resection. TCR repertoire analysis was done in 50 or so Crohn's disease patients from a prospective multicentre cohort. Here is what the overall study found, with its caveats: Higher percentages of high-frequency clones at the time of surgery were linked to endoscopic recurrence, and every patient with clonality above 26.8% (18/57) had recurrence. Patients who were active smokers at surgery had a significantly higher proportion of clonal expansions than non-smokers (around 24% vs 18%, p=0.02). Compared with CD4 T cells, sorted CD8 T cells held more high-frequency clones, which suggests that the mucosal expansions were mostly CD8. Only a subgroup of patients, of unstated size, had mucosal CD4 and CD8 T cells sorted and sequenced.

Around 550 nanograms of biopsy DNA per sample were submitted for commercial TCRB immunosequencing. A two-step, amplification bias-controlled multiplex PCR was used by Adaptive Biotechnology to amplify CDR3 regions from genomic DNA. The first PCR used primers for every V and J gene segment; the second PCR added barcodes and Illumina adapters. An Illumina instrument was used to sequence the CDR3 libraries. As for the authors' bioinformatics: The analysis used both the pipelines supplied by the vendor and custom analysis of the raw data in R/Bioconductor with R version 3.3.0. Clonality, ranging from 0 to 1, was calculated as the inverse of the normalised Shannon entropy of all productive clones. High-frequency clones were defined as the share of the repertoire occupied by the top 100 clones, with only clones passing a 95% confidence test being retained. Overlap between samples was measured with the Morisita-Horn index, while repertoire diversity was measured with the Simpson index. Here the immuneACCESS table is served through TCRdb, limited to in-frame sequences with V and J called. Missing clones are a known gap in these copies; in checked studies unresolved V genes cover under half, and the rest lacks a known reason. The DNA was the basis for D and trimming; V, J and clone size are from that table. Across this sample there are 25,000 to 30,000 clones, with just under 80% seen only once. Roughly 19% of the sample is in the top ten clones.

Points on this clone: No antigen is known for it. No qualities accompany the bases; no much larger clone lies one base away.

Eligible patients were adults with ileal or ileocolonic Crohn's disease who had an indication for ileocolonic resection. Before DNA extraction, whole ileal mucosal biopsies were kept frozen at -80 degrees C. Genomic DNA was extracted from frozen whole biopsies using a TRizol-based method and was quantified with a NanoDrop 2000 spectrophotometer. The CDR3, cysteine through phenylalanine, is 14 amino acids long. Of the read, only the CDR3 DNA is kept; its 42 bases are in frame from base 1. Cut back by 10 bases and 3 bases, the V and J ends lie 18 bases apart. CDR1 and CDR2, per the germline V gene, are MNHNS and SASEGT.

The clonotype comes from an adult with Crohn's disease. Sequences were obtained from ileal tissue. Recombination linked TRBV6-1 to TRBJ1-1; the D gene lacks a confident call. In nucleotide form, the sequence is TGTGCCACCCACCTGGATGCGGCGTACACTGAAGCTTTCTTT. Its amino acids are CATHLDAAYTEAFF.